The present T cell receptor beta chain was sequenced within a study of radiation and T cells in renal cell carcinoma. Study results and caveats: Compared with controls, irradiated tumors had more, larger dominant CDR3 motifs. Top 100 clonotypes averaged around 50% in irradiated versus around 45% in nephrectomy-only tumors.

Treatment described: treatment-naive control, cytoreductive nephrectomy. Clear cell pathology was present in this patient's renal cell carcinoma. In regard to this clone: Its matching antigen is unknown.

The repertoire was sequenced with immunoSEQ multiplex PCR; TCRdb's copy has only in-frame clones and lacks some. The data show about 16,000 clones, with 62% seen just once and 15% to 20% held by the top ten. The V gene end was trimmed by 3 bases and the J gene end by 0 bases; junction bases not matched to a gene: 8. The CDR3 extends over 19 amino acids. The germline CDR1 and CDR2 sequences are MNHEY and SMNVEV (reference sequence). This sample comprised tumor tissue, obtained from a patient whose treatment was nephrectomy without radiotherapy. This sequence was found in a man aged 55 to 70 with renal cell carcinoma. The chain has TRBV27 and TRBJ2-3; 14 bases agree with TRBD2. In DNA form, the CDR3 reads TGTGCCAGCAGTTTGACCGGGACTAGCGGGAGAATCAGCACAGATACGCAGTATTTT. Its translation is CASSLTGTSGRISTDTQYF.